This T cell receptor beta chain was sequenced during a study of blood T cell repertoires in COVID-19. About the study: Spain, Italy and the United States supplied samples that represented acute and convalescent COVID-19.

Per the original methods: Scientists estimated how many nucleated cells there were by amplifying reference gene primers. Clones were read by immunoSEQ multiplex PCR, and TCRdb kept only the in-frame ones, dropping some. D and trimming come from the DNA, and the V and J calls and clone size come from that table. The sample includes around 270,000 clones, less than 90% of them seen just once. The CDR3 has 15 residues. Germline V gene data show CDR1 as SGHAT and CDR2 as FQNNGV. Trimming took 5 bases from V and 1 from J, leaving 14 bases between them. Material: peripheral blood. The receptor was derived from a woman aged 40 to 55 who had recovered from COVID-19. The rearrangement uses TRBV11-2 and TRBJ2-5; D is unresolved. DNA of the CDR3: TGTGCCAGCAGCAGGTCTGGCACAGCCCAAGAGACCCAGTACTTC. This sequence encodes CASSRSGTAQETQYF.